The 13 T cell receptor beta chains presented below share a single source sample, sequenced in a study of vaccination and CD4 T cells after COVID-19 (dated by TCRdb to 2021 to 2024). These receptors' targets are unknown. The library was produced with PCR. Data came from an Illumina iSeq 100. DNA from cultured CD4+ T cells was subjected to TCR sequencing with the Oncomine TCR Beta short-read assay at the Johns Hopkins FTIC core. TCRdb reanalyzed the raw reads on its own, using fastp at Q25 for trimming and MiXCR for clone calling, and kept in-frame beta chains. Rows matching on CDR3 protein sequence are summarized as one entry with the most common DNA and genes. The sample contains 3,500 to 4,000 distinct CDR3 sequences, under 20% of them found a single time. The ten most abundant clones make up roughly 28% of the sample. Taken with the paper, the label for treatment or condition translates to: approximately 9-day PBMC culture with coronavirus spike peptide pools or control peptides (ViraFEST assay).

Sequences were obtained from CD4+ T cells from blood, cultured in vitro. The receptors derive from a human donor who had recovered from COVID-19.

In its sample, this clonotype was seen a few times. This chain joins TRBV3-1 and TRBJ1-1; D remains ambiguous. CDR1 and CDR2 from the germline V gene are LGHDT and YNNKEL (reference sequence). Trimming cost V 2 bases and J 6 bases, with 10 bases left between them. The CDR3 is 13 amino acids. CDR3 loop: CASSQIVSAEAFF. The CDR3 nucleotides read TGTGCCAGCAGCCAAATCGTCAGTGCTGAAGCTTTCTTT.

CDR3 protein: CASSPSFFTGELFF. As DNA, the CDR3 is TGTGCCAGCAGCCCCTCCTTTTTCACCGGGGAGCTGTTTTTT. The chain joins TRBV12-3 or TRBV12-4 to TRBJ2-2; D is ambiguous. The CDR3 runs 14 residues. V dropped 6 bases and J dropped 4 bases, with 12 bases sitting between them.

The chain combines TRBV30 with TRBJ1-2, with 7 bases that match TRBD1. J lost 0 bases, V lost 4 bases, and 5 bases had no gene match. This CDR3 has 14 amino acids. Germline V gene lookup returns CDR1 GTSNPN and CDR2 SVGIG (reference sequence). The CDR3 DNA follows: TGTGCCTGGAAGCCGGGACAGACTAACTATGGCTACACCTTC. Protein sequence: CAWKPGQTNYGYTF. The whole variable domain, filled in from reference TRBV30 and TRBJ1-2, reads SQTIHQWPATLVQPVGSPLSLECTVEGTSNPNLYWYRQAAGRGLQLLFYSVGIGQISSEVPQNLSASRPQDRQFILSSKKLLLSDSGFYLCAWKPGQTNYGYTFGSGTRLTVV.

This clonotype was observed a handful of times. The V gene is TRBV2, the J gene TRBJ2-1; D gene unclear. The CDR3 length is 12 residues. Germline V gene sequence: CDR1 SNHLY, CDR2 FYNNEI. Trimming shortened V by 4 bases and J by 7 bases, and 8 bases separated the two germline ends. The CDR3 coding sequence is TGTGCCAGCAGTGCGGGCAGGAATGAGCAGTTCTTC. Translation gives CASSAGRNEQFF.

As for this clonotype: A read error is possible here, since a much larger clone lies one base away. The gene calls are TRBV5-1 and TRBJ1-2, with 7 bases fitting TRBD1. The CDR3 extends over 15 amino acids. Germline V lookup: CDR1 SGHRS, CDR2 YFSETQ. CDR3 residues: CANSLGDRAGAGYTF. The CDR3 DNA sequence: TGCGCCAACAGCTTGGGCGACAGGGCGGGGGCTGGCTACACCTTC.

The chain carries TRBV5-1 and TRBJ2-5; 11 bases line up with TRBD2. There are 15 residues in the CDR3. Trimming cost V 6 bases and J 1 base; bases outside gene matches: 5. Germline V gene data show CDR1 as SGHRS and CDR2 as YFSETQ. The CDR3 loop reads CASTGLAGPQETQYF. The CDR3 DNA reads TGCGCCAGCACCGGACTAGCGGGCCCCCAAGAGACCCAGTACTTC.

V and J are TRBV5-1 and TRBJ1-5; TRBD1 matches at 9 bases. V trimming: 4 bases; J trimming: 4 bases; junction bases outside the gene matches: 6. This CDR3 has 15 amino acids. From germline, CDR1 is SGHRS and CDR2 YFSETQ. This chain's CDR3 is CASSPTGQGNQPQHF. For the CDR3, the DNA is TGCGCCAGCAGCCCTACGGGACAGGGTAATCAGCCCCAGCATTTT.

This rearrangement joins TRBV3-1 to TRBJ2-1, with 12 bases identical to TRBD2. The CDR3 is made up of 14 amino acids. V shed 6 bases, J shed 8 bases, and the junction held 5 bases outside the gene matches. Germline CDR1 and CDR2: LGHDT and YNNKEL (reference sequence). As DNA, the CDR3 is TGTGCCAGCAGTCGTCTAGCGGGGGGGGATGAGCAGTTCTTC. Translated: CASSRLAGGDEQFF.

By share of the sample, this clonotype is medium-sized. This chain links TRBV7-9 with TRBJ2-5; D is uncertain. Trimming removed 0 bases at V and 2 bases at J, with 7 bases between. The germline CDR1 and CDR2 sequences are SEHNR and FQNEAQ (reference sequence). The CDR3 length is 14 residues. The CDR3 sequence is CASSLASGQETQYF. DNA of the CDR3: TGTGCCAGCAGCTTAGCGTCCGGGCAAGAGACCCAGTACTTC.

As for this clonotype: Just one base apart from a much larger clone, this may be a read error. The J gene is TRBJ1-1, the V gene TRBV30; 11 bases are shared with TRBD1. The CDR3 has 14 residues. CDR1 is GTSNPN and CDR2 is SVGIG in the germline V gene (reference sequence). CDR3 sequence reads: CASDRGRGNTETFF. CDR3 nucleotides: TGTGCCTCGGACAGGGGGCGCGGGAACACTGAAACTTTCTTT.

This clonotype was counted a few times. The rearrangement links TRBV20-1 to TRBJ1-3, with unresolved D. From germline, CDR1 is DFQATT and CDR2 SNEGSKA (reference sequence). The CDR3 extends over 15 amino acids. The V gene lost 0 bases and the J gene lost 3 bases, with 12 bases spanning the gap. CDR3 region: CSARDYRRFGNTIYF. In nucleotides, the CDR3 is TGCAGTGCTAGAGATTATAGGCGGTTTGGAAACACCATATATTTT.

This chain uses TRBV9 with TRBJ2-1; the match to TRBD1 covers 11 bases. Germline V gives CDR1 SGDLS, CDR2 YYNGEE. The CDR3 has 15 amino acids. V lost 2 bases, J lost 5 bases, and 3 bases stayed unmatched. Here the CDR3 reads CASSVGTGGNNEQFF. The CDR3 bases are TGTGCCAGCAGCGTCGGGACAGGGGGTAACAATGAGCAGTTCTTC.

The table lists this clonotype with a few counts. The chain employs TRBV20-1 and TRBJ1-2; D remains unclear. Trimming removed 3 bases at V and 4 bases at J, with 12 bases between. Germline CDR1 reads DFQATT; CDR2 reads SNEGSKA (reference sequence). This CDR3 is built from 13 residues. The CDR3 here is CSARAHYPYGYTF. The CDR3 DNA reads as TGCAGTGCTAGGGCCCATTACCCCTATGGCTACACCTTC.